These T cell receptor beta chains were read from a single sample in a study of response to subunit inactivated influenza vaccine. From the RT-PCR reads, TCRdb called clonotypes with MiXCR, one entry per CDR3 protein. In the table there are hundreds of thousands of distinct CDR3 sequences, roughly a fifth of which are singletons. The source was PBMCs from blood, collected less than 22 months after vaccination. Receptors were obtained from a man aged 50-75 years who received an inactivated influenza vaccine. Both conserved end residues are part of each CDR3. Fields, in order: V gene, J gene, CDR3 protein.

TRBV7-9	TRBJ1-4	CASSFKPDDEKLFF
TRBV6-5	TRBJ2-5	CASGTTETQYF
TRBV4-1	TRBJ2-6	CASSHTRPAISGANVLTF
TRBV24-1	TRBJ1-1	CATRPVGGPETEAFF
TRBV5-4	TRBJ2-3	CASSWGTGVTDTQYF
TRBV4-2	TRBJ1-4	CASSQEGGLFF
TRBV20-1	TRBJ1-5	CSASVLRSNQPQHF
TRBV5-1	TRBJ2-7	CASSFIDSASYEQYF
TRBV20-1	TRBJ1-5	CSATGTANQPQHF
TRBV12-3/TRBV12-4	TRBJ1-2	CASSLRGYYTF
TRBV4-1	TRBJ1-1	CASSQEGAGLRTEAFF
TRBV20-1	TRBJ1-3	CSARDGTAGNTIYF
TRBV2	TRBJ2-7	CASSYGTSYSYEQYF
TRBV20-1	TRBJ2-3	CSARGQPNTDTQYF
TRBV14	TRBJ1-1	CASSPALTGPEAFF
TRBV12-3/TRBV12-4	TRBJ2-1	CASSNGRASYNEQFF
TRBV28	TRBJ1-5	CASSRPTGIAQPQHF